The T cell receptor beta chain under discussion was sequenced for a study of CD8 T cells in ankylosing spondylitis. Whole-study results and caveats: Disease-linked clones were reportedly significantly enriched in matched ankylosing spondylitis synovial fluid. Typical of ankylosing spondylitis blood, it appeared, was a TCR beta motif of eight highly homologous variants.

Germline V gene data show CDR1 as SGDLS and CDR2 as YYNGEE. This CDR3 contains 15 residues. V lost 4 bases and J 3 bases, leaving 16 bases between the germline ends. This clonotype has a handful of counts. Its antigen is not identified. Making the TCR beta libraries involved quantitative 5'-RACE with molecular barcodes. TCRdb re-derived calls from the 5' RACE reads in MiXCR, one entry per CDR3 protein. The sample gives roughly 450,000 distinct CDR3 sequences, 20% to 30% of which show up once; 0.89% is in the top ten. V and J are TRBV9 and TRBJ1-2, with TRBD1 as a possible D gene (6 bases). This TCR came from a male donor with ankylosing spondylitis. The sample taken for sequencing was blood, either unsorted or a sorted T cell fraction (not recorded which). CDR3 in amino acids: CASSTRQVLDYGYTF. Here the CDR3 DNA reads TGTGCCAGCAGCACCAGACAGGTCCTCGACTATGGCTACACCTTC.